Each of the 21 T cell receptor beta chains below was sequenced from the same sample in a study of blood T cell repertoires in COVID-19. The table came from immunoSEQ multiplex PCR; TCRdb's copy has only in-frame clones and leaves some out. The table includes 70,000 or so clones, 70% to 90% detected once. The specimen sequenced was peripheral blood. Receptor source: a woman of 80 years or more with active COVID-19.

V and J are TRBV4-2 and TRBJ2-2; 7 bases map to TRBD2. This CDR3 has 17 amino acids. CDR1 is LGHNA, CDR2 YNFKEQ, per germline. V shed 4 bases, J shed 4 bases, and the junction held 12 bases outside the gene matches. CDR3 in DNA: TGTGCCAGCAGCCGTATTGGGGGGGAGGCCCCCACCGGGGAGCTGTTTTTT. Amino acids: CASSRIGGEAPTGELFF.

V usage is TRBV19 and J usage is TRBJ2-7, with D possibly matching TRBD1 (5 bases). The ends were cut back, 5 bases at V and 0 bases at J, with 8 bases in the middle. The CDR3 totals 13 residues. Germline CDR1 LNHDA, CDR2 SQIVND (reference sequence). CDR3 region: CASSDSLSYEQYF. CDR3 nucleotide sequence: TGTGCCAGTAGTGACAGCCTCTCCTACGAGCAGTACTTC. The complete variable domain, with remaining parts taken from reference TRBV19 and TRBJ2-7, reads DGGITQSPKYLFRKEGQNVTLSCEQNLNHDAMYWYRQDPGQGLRLIYYSQIVNDFQKGDIAEGYSVSREKKESFPLTVTSAQKNPTAFYLCASSDSLSYEQYFGPGTRLTVT.

This chain connects TRBV7-2 to TRBJ2-6; 11 bases line up with TRBD2. CDR3 length: 17 residues. CDR1 SGHTA and CDR2 FQGNSA come from the germline V gene. CDR3 residues: CAWRGLAALSQANVLTF. The CDR3 bases are TGTGCTTGGCGGGGACTAGCGGCCCTCTCTCAAGCCAACGTCCTGACTTTC.

The V and J genes are TRBV3-1 (or the pseudogene TRBV3-2) and TRBJ1-1; D is ambiguous. Germline V gene lookup returns CDR1 LGHDT and CDR2 YNNKEL (reference sequence). The CDR3 length is 12 residues. V lost 8 bases to trimming and J lost 6 bases, with 13 bases between them. The CDR3: CASESPGAEAFF. Written as DNA, the CDR3 is TGTGCCAGCGAGAGCCCGGGTGCTGAAGCTTTCTTT.

This chain connects TRBV18 to TRBJ1-6, with 7 bases fitting TRBD1. Germline CDR1 reads KGHSH; CDR2 reads LQKENI. V dropped 4 bases and J dropped 7; count of bases not matched to a gene: 7. The CDR3 contains 15 residues. The CDR3 loop reads CASSQQTDRNSPLHF. Here the CDR3 DNA reads TGTGCCAGCTCACAACAAACGGACAGGAATTCACCCCTCCACTTT.

The V gene is TRBV6-4, the J gene TRBJ2-1; 7 bases map to TRBD1. The germline gives CDR1 MRHNA, CDR2 SNTAGT. There are 19 residues in the CDR3. Trimming removed 2 bases from V and 5 bases from J; junction bases left unmatched: 18. Here the CDR3 reads CASSDEEGKGAFLDNEQFF. The CDR3 bases are TGTGCCAGCAGTGACGAGGAAGGTAAGGGGGCGTTTCTCGACAATGAGCAGTTCTTC.

The chain carries TRBV6-5 and TRBJ1-2; D call uncertain. Trimming removed 6 bases at V and 0 bases at J, with 14 bases between. The CDR3 spans 15 residues. CDR1 is MNHEY and CDR2 is SVGAGI in the germline V gene. CDR3 residues: CASRTLTFANYGYTF. CDR3 sequence (DNA): TGTGCCAGCAGAACTCTGACATTCGCTAACTATGGCTACACCTTC.

This sequence joins TRBV5-1 and TRBJ2-1; 7 bases are a match to TRBD1. CDR1 and CDR2 (germline): SGHRS, YFSETQ. With V trimmed by 6 bases and J by 5 bases, 8 bases remained unmatched. This CDR3 region has 14 residues. In nucleotides, the CDR3 is TGCGCCAGCACAAGGACAGGCGTAAACAATGAGCAGTTCTTC. Translation gives CASTRTGVNNEQFF.

The V call is TRBV28, the J call TRBJ2-2, with D tentatively TRBD1 (7 bases). V was clipped by 7 bases and J by 6 bases, with 15 bases between them. The CDR3 is made up of 14 amino acids. Germline lookup yields CDR1 MDHEN and CDR2 SYDVKM. The chain's CDR3 is CASTPRRGAGELFF. The DNA of the CDR3 is TGTGCCAGCACCCCACGCAGGGGGGCCGGGGAGCTGTTTTTT.

The V gene is TRBV6-2 or TRBV6-3, the J gene TRBJ2-6, with 7 bases identical to TRBD1. The J segment lost 0 bases and the V segment lost 6 bases, leaving 20 bases of the junction unmatched. Germline CDR1 MNHEY, CDR2 SVGEGT. The CDR3 extends over 21 amino acids. The CDR3 coding sequence is TGTGCCAGCAGCACCCTTTACTACCGGGACAGAGTGTCCTCTGGGGCCAACGTCCTGACTTTC. Protein: CASSTLYYRDRVSSGANVLTF.

The gene calls are TRBV7-2 and TRBJ1-3; the D is unclear. This CDR3 is built from 14 residues. Looked up from germline, CDR1 is SGHTA and CDR2 is FQGNSA. V was trimmed by 3 bases and J by 0 bases, leaving 6 bases between them. The CDR3 loop reads CASSFLLSGNTIYF. CDR3 nucleotides: TGTGCCAGCAGCTTTTTACTCTCTGGAAACACCATATATTTT. Supplemented by reference TRBV7-2 and TRBJ1-3, the full variable domain reads GAGVSQSPSNKVTEKGKDVELRCDPISGHTALYWYRQSLGQGLEFLIYFQGNSAPDKSGLPSDRFSAERTGGSVSTLTIQRTQQEDSAVYLCASSFLLSGNTIYFGEGSWLTVV.

CDR3: CASSWRTGTGELFF. The CDR3 bases are TGTGCCAGCAGCTGGAGGACGGGCACCGGGGAGCTGTTTTTT. The V gene is TRBV7-8, the J gene TRBJ2-2; possibly TRBD2 for D (5 bases). Germline loops: CDR1 SGHVS, CDR2 FQNEAQ. CDR3 length: 14 amino acids. The V and J ends lost 4 bases and 4 bases respectively, with 10 bases between them.

This clone was picked up one time. The CDR3 DNA is TGTGCCAGCAGCCCCCGGGTGACTGAAGCTTTCTTT. Translating it yields CASSPRVTEAFF. The V and J genes are TRBV7-2 and TRBJ1-1; D remains ambiguous. Trimming removed 5 bases from V and 5 bases from J, with 9 bases in between. The CDR3 is 12 amino acids. The germline V gene encodes CDR1 SGHTA and CDR2 FQGNSA. The full variable domain, completed using reference TRBV7-2 and TRBJ1-1, is GAGVSQSPSNKVTEKGKDVELRCDPISGHTALYWYRQSLGQGLEFLIYFQGNSAPDKSGLPSDRFSAERTGGSVSTLTIQRTQQEDSAVYLCASSPRVTEAFFGQGTRLTVV.

This chain links TRBV19 with TRBJ2-5; perhaps TRBD1 as D (5 bases). Trimming shortened V by 3 bases and J by 6 bases, and 17 bases separated the two germline ends. Looked up from germline, CDR1 is LNHDA and CDR2 is SQIVND (reference sequence). This CDR3 spans 15 amino acids. DNA of the CDR3: TGTGCCAGTAGTATCTCCGCGCGGCAGGGCCAGACCCAGTACTTC. Amino acid sequence: CASSISARQGQTQYF.

V is TRBV7-8 and J is TRBJ2-7; D call uncertain. Per the germline V gene, CDR1 is SGHVS and CDR2 is FQNEAQ. The V end lost 2 bases, the J end lost 0 bases, and 5 bases lay between the germline ends. The CDR3 covers 13 residues. This CDR3 reads CASSLFSSYEQYF. CDR3 sequence (DNA): TGTGCCAGCAGCTTATTCTCCTCCTACGAGCAGTACTTC.

The chain recombines TRBV11-2 with TRBJ2-2; unclear D gene. Germline-derived CDR1 and CDR2 are SGHAT and FQNNGV. The CDR3 runs to 14 residues. V shed 4 bases and J shed 1 base, with 7 bases lying between them. As DNA, the CDR3 is TGTGCCAGCAGCTCCAACAGGAACACCGGGGAGCTGTTTTTT. It translates to CASSSNRNTGELFF.

The V and J genes are TRBV18 and TRBJ2-5; TRBD1 is a possible D gene (7 bases). Germline assignment: CDR1 KGHSH and CDR2 LQKENI. Deletions cut 2 bases from V and 1 base from J, with 17 bases between. The CDR3 spans 17 residues. The CDR3 sequence is CASSPSGGAGGQETQYF. The CDR3 DNA reads TGTGCCAGCTCACCAAGCGGAGGGGCAGGGGGCCAAGAGACCCAGTACTTC.

This rearrangement joins TRBV9 to TRBJ2-3; TRBD2 matches at 7 bases. CDR3 length equals 16 residues. J gave up 0 bases and V 0 bases, and 4 bases lay outside the gene matches. Germline V CDR1 and CDR2: SGDLS, YYNGEE. The CDR3 sequence: CASSVVSGTSTDTQYF. CDR3 DNA sequence: TGTGCCAGCAGCGTAGTCAGCGGGACGAGCACAGATACGCAGTATTTT.

The chain joins TRBV19 to TRBJ2-7; 10 bases line up with TRBD1. CDR1 is LNHDA, CDR2 SQIVND, per germline (reference sequence). The J segment lost 3 bases and the V segment lost 5 bases, leaving 10 bases of the junction unmatched. This CDR3 region has 16 residues. DNA of the CDR3: TGTGCCAGTAGTCCCCGGGGCGGGGACAGGGGCTACGAGCAGTACTTC. It specifies CASSPRGGDRGYEQYF.

For the CDR3, the DNA is TGTGCCAGCAGCTCAGACTCCTCTAGCGGAGGACTTTACGAGCAGTACTTC. It is translated as CASSSDSSSGGLYEQYF. The J gene is TRBJ2-7, the V gene TRBV11-2, with 7 bases lining up with TRBD2. CDR3 size: 17 residues. The V segment lost 4 bases and the J segment 4 bases; nucleotides outside the gene matches: 16. CDR1 and CDR2 from the germline V gene are SGHAT and FQNNGV.

The chain links TRBV7-2 to TRBJ2-3, with TRBD2 matching 10 bases. Germline lookup yields CDR1 SGHTA and CDR2 FQGNSA. Germline trimming cut 7 bases from V and 0 bases from J; bases unmatched to any gene: 7. CDR3 length: 16 amino acids. CDR3 DNA sequence: TGTGCCAGCATAACTAGCGGGAATCCTAGCACAGATACGCAGTATTTT. Protein sequence: CASITSGNPSTDTQYF.